In its sample, the clone carrying this TCR beta chain was seen a few times. The data were obtained in a study of control samples from healthy donors and cancer patients. TCRdb's copy holds only in-frame clones and misses some; the assay was immunoSEQ multiplex PCR. The sample includes about 98,000 clones, more than 75% of them seen just once. This CDR3 has 12 residues. V lost 10 bases to trimming and J lost 5 bases; unmatched junction nucleotides: 6. Germline V gene data show CDR1 as SEHNR and CDR2 as FQNEAQ (reference sequence). Material for sequencing was blood. This TCR derives from a man aged 55 to 70 in good health. The chain recombines TRBV7-9 with TRBJ1-1; 8 bases are shared with TRBD1. As DNA, the CDR3 is TGTGCCACCCAGGGGGCTTATACTGAAGCTTTCTTT. This sequence encodes CATQGAYTEAFF.